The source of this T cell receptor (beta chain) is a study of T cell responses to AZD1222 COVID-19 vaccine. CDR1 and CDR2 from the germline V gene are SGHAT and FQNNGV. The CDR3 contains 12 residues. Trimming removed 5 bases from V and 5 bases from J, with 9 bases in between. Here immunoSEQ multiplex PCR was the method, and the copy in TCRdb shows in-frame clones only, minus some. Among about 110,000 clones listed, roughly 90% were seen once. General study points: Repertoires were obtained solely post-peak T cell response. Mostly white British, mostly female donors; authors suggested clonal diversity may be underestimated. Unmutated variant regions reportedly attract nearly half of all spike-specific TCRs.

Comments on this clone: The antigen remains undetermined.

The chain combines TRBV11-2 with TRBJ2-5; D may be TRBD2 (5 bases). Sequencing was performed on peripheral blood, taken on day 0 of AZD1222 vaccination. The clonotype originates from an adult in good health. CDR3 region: CASSEGRETQYF. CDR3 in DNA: TGTGCCAGCAGCGAGGGTAGGGAGACCCAGTACTTC.